This T cell receptor beta chain was sequenced in a study of T cells after yellow fever vaccination. General observations from the study: A large majority of primary-vaccination clones showed up again after the booster (roughly 96% CD4, approximately 90% CD8). The presence of abundant clonotypes contaminating from the bulk population was possible in FACS-sorted repertoires.

The CDR3 is 16 residues long. Trimming left V 4 bases short and J 0 bases short, with 15 bases between. CDR1 LGHNA and CDR2 YNFKEQ come from the germline V gene. There are a few counts of this clonotype. Its target is not known. As TCR cDNA was made by 5'RACE template switching, a universal primer site and UMIs were added. One entry per CDR3 protein results from TCRdb running MiXCR on the 5' RACE reads. The sample includes 300,000 to 400,000 distinct CDR3 sequences, roughly an eighth of them seen just once. The source of this sequence is a man aged 18 to 30 who received the YFV17D yellow fever vaccine. Sequenced here: CD4+ T cells sorted from PBMCs, sampled 15 days after the yellow fever booster vaccination. V is TRBV4-2 and J is TRBJ1-2; a weak D match, TRBD1 (6 bases). CDR3 loop: CASSRAERGPNYGYTF. The CDR3 bases are TGTGCCAGCAGCCGAGCGGAGCGGGGGCCTAACTATGGCTACACCTTC.